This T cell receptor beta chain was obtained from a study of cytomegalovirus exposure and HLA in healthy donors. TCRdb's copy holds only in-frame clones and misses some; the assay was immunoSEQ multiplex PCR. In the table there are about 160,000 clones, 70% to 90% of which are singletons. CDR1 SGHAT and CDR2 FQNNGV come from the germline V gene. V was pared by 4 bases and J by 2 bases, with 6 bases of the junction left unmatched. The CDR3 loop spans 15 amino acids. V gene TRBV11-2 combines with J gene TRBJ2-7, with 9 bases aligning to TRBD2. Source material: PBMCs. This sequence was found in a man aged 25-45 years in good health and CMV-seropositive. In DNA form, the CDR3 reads TGTGCCAGCAGCTCGACTAGCGGTGACACCTACGAGCAGTACTTC. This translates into CASSSTSGDTYEQYF.